This record looks at one T cell receptor beta chain sequence and its context. The data were produced by immunoSEQ multiplex PCR, yet TCRdb's version contains in-frame clones alone and is incomplete. The data show 450,000 to 500,000 clones, around nine tenths seen once. This sample stems from a study of blood T cell repertoires in COVID-19. Looking at the study overall: Acute and convalescent COVID-19 specimens originated in the United States, Italy and Spain. In each case, the material was cDNA or gDNA derived from T cells, B-cell-depleted T cells, or PBMCs.

Cohorts were determined from participant-reported clinical history. Donors in Cohort 3 counted as recovered after two negative PCRs, clearance, or symptom resolution. Germline V lookup: CDR1 SEHNR, CDR2 FQNEAQ (reference sequence). The CDR3 loop spans 15 amino acids. V was cut by 5 bases and J by 4 bases, with 17 bases left in between. The source of this sequence is a woman aged 60-75 years who had recovered from COVID-19. The chain carries TRBV7-9 and TRBJ1-1; the D is unclear. The source material was PBMCs or T cells enriched from blood (not recorded which). The CDR3 loop is CASSLSGGLGTEAFF. CDR3 nucleotides: TGTGCCAGCAGCCTATCCGGAGGGTTGGGCACTGAAGCTTTCTTT.